The source of this TCR beta chain is a study of blood T cell repertoires in COVID-19. The CDR3 covers 15 residues. Per germline, CDR1 SGHNT and CDR2 YENEEA. Trimming at V came to 5 bases and at J to 6 bases, leaving 7 bases not matched to a gene. Profiled with immunoSEQ multiplex PCR; TCRdb holds only in-frame clones, not every one. The sample carries 200,000 or so clones, 85% to 90% recorded once. The sequence was obtained from a woman aged 50 to 60 with acute or convalescent COVID-19. The V call is TRBV11-3, the J call TRBJ2-1; 10 bases are a match to TRBD2. Specimen: peripheral blood. The CDR3 nucleotides read TGTGCCAGCAGCGCCCGACTAGCGGGTCGCAATGAGCAGTTCTTC. Encoded protein: CASSARLAGRNEQFF.